The 16 T cell receptor beta chains given below trace back to one sample, sequenced in a study of cytomegalovirus exposure and HLA in healthy donors. PCR was performed using 60 Vbeta and 13 Jbeta primers. TCRdb's table, derived via immunoSEQ multiplex PCR, lists solely in-frame clones and lacks some. The sample contains approximately 170,000 clones, around 78% of which appear only once. Sequenced material: PBMCs. The receptors here all came from a female donor in good health and CMV-seronegative.

As regards this clone: This CDR3 is also generated by other DNA sequences in the sample. The chain uses TRBV2 and TRBJ1-5, with 10 positions matching TRBD1. Germline V CDR1 and CDR2: SNHLY, FYNNEI. This CDR3 comprises 15 residues. V lost 4 bases and J lost 0; bases outside the gene matches: 0. CDR3 DNA sequence: TGTGCCAGCAGTGGACAGGGGGCTAGCAATCAGCCCCAGCATTTT. It yields the protein CASSGQGASNQPQHF.

The chain links TRBV7-9 to TRBJ2-3; D remains unclear. Trimming removed 5 bases at V and 4 bases at J, with 28 bases between. The CDR3 is 19 residues long. Per germline, CDR1 SEHNR and CDR2 FQNEAQ (reference sequence). CDR3 residues: CASSPSRPPRSAVADTQYF. The CDR3 DNA reads as TGTGCCAGCAGCCCTTCAAGGCCCCCGAGGAGCGCAGTCGCAGATACGCAGTATTTT.

This chain links TRBV6-5 with TRBJ1-4; perhaps TRBD1 as D (6 bases). The germline V and J ends were trimmed by 2 bases and 8 bases, with 15 bases remaining between them. The CDR3 consists of 15 residues. Looked up from germline, CDR1 is MNHEY and CDR2 is SVGAGI. CDR3: CASSYGRGRREKLFF. CDR3 bases: TGTGCCAGCAGTTACGGGAGGGGGAGGCGGGAAAAACTGTTTTTT.

This chain uses TRBV9 with TRBJ2-5, with D perhaps matching TRBD2 (7 bases). V lost 5 bases, J lost 2 bases, and 22 bases lay in between. The V gene's germline CDR1 is SGDLS and CDR2 YYNGEE. The CDR3 length is 17 residues. The CDR3 DNA is TGTGCCAGCAGTCGGGGCCCCGGGGAGGGGGGACAAGAGACCCAGTACTTC. The encoded protein is CASSRGPGEGGQETQYF.

Here the CDR3 reads CASRPPTDRDPYEQYF. Written as DNA, the CDR3 is TGTGCCAGCAGGCCCCCGACAGATCGAGACCCCTACGAGCAGTACTTC. This chain connects TRBV6-4 to TRBJ2-5; perhaps TRBD1 as D (5 bases). Gene TRBJ2-7 matches the end of the DNA better, so the J call may be wrong. This CDR3 has 16 residues. Germline-derived CDR1 and CDR2 are MRHNA and SNTAGT.

For the CDR3, the DNA is TGTGCCAGCCAGTTGGGAGGGAGCACAGATACGCAGTATTTT. This codes for CASQLGGSTDTQYF. J is TRBJ2-3 and V is TRBV7-2; 7 positions match TRBD2. J was trimmed by 0 bases and V by 8 bases; bases with no gene match: 5. Germline V gives CDR1 SGHTA, CDR2 FQGNSA. This CDR3 spans 14 amino acids.

The chain couples TRBV6-5 to TRBJ2-7; TRBD1 might be the D (6 bases). The germline gives CDR1 MNHEY, CDR2 SVGAGI. Trimming removed 0 bases from V and 3 bases from J, with 12 bases in between. The CDR3 covers 15 residues. CDR3 DNA sequence: TGTGCCAGCAGTTACTCTTCTGGGGGCATCTACGAGCAGTACTTC. Translated: CASSYSSGGIYEQYF.

The gene calls are TRBV5-6 and TRBJ2-4; tentative D call: TRBD1 (7 bases). V was pared by 3 bases and J by 3 bases, with 16 bases between. The CDR3 spans 16 residues. In germline, CDR1 is SGHDT, CDR2 YYEEEE. Here the CDR3 reads CASSSAGGWGKNIQYF. CDR3 nucleotides: TGTGCCAGCAGCTCCGCAGGGGGGTGGGGCAAAAACATTCAGTACTTC.

The rearrangement uses TRBV12-5 and TRBJ2-1, with 8 bases aligning to TRBD2. The V and J ends lost 5 bases and 2 bases, in that order; junction bases with no gene match: 5. The CDR3 contains 15 residues. Germline CDR1 and CDR2: LGHNT and FRNRAP. CDR3 in amino acids: CASGTGGGPYNEQFF. Here the CDR3 DNA reads TGTGCTAGTGGTACCGGGGGGGGGCCCTACAATGAGCAGTTCTTC.

The rearrangement joins TRBV7-4 to TRBJ1-2; TRBD1 matches 7 bases. V shed 1 base, J shed 4 bases, and the junction held 6 bases outside the gene matches. Germline CDR1 and CDR2: SGHVT and SQSDAQ. This CDR3 contains 15 residues. CDR3 in amino acids: CASSLGQGSPYGYTF. In DNA, the CDR3 is TGTGCCAGCAGCTTAGGACAGGGATCTCCCTATGGCTACACCTTC.

This clone was recorded a few times. The rearrangement uses TRBV6-4 and TRBJ2-5; 8 bases map to TRBD1. The V gene end was trimmed by 5 bases and the J gene end by 4 bases; junction bases not matched to a gene: 9. There are 15 residues in the CDR3. CDR1 and CDR2 (germline): MRHNA, SNTAGT. In DNA, the CDR3 is TGTGCCAGCAGTTCCGATCACGGACAGGGAGAGACCCAGTACTTC. Translated: CASSSDHGQGETQYF.

The chain employs TRBV28 and TRBJ1-1; D perhaps matches TRBD1 (6 bases). Germline values: CDR1 MDHEN, CDR2 SYDVKM. CDR3 length: 15 residues. With 4 bases removed from V and 1 base from J, the gap between germline ends came to 13 bases. CDR3 sequence reads: CASSSPGTTNTEAFF. The CDR3 DNA is TGTGCCAGCAGTTCACCTGGGACAACGAACACTGAAGCTTTCTTT.

The chain is built from TRBV7-6 and TRBJ2-5, with TRBD1 matching over 11 bases. Germline values: CDR1 SGHVS, CDR2 FNYEAQ. V dropped 5 bases and J dropped 6; count of bases not matched to a gene: 8. The CDR3 loop spans 15 amino acids. The CDR3 DNA reads as TGTGCCAGCAGCAGCGCCGGGACAGGGGGGAAGACCCAGTACTTC. Translated: CASSSAGTGGKTQYF.

The rearrangement uses TRBV4-3 and TRBJ2-7; 9 bases line up with TRBD1. The CDR3 is 15 amino acids. Germline assignment: CDR1 LGHNA and CDR2 YSLEER. Trimming took 1 base from V and 3 from J; bases not matched to a gene: 4. The CDR3 region has the DNA TGCGCCAGCAGCCAAGCCGGGACAGGGTTCTACGAGCAGTACTTC. Protein sequence: CASSQAGTGFYEQYF.

Concerning this clone: The junction departs from the called germline gene at one end, perhaps through a read error. The chain is built from TRBV4-3 and TRBJ1-1; possibly TRBD1 for D (5 bases). Germline assignment: CDR1 LGHNA and CDR2 YSLEER. The CDR3 consists of 14 residues. CDR3 in DNA: TGCGCCAGCAGCCAAGGACAGATGAACTCTGAAGCTTTCTTT. This encodes CASSQGQMNSEAFF.

The rearrangement joins TRBV5-5 to TRBJ1-2; the D gene is possibly TRBD1 (6 bases). V lost 0 bases and J 2 bases, leaving 17 bases between the germline ends. The germline gives CDR1 SGHKS, CDR2 YYEKEE (reference sequence). This CDR3 is 17 amino acids long. For the CDR3, the DNA is TGTGCCAGCAGCTTGGTGCTGATGAGGGGGAGCAACTATGGCTACACCTTC. As protein: CASSLVLMRGSNYGYTF.